This T cell receptor beta chain was recorded in a study of vaccination and CD4 T cells after COVID-19. Study information: Participants were administered two doses of either the BNT162b2 or the mRNA-1273 vaccine.

V lost 2 bases, J lost 1 base, and 9 bases lay in between. The CDR3 contains 15 residues. Germline CDR1 reads MNHEY; CDR2 reads SMNVEV (reference sequence). Concerning this clonotype: Its antigen is undetermined.

The treatment here: roughly 10-day PBMC culture with coronavirus spike peptide pools or control peptides (ViraFEST assay). Sequenced with the Oncomine TCR Beta short-read assay was DNA taken from cultured CD4+ T cells. TCRdb passed the PCR reads through MiXCR, listing each CDR3 protein once. Seen here are fewer than 12,000 distinct CDR3 sequences, 45% to 60% observed once, and the top ten hold approximately 20%. The TCR sequence derives from a human donor who had recovered from COVID-19. The V call is TRBV27, the J call TRBJ1-5; D uncertain. The sequencing input was CD4+ T cells from blood, cultured in vitro. The CDR3 bases are TGTGCCAGCAGTTTAGAGGGCCCGAGCAATCAGCCCCAGCATTTT. Amino acids: CASSLEGPSNQPQHF.